The 30 T cell receptor beta chains given below trace back to one sample, sequenced in a study of T cells in Graves' hyperthyroidism and ophthalmopathy. Template material for amplifying TCR beta CDR3 regions consisted of RNA transcripts. A first-round RT-PCR of the TCR CDR3 used the HTBI primer set. Each CDR3 protein is one row after TCRdb ran MiXCR on the multiplex PCR reads. The sample holds roughly 500,000 distinct CDR3 sequences, 46% seen once. The sequenced material came from peripheral blood or thyroid tissue (not recorded which). These receptors were obtained from an adult woman with Graves' disease, either hyperthyroidism or ophthalmopathy (not recorded which).

This chain joins TRBV29-1 and TRBJ1-1; D is unresolved. CDR1 is SQVTM and CDR2 is ANQGSEA in the germline V gene. This CDR3 region has 13 residues. With 4 bases removed from V and 1 base from J, the gap between germline ends came to 10 bases. As DNA, the CDR3 is TGCAGCGTTGGCCACAGAGAGAACACTGAAGCTTTCTTT. The encoded protein is CSVGHRENTEAFF.

Ten or more counts support this clonotype. The chain joins TRBV12-3 or TRBV12-4 to TRBJ1-5; D uncertain. V was clipped by 4 bases and J by 1 base, with 5 bases between them. This CDR3 has 13 amino acids. Here the CDR3 reads CASSYGSNQPQHF. The DNA for the CDR3 is TGTGCCAGCAGTTATGGGAGCAATCAGCCCCAGCATTTT.

Ten or more counts support this clonotype. The V gene is TRBV11-2, the J gene TRBJ2-5, with TRBD1 as a possible D gene (8 bases). This CDR3 has 14 amino acids. Per germline, CDR1 SGHAT and CDR2 FQNNGV. The V and J ends lost 5 bases and 5 bases respectively, with 15 bases between them. The CDR3 reads CASSTTGGAETQYF. CDR3 bases: TGTGCCAGCAGCACTACAGGGGGGGCGGAGACCCAGTACTTC.

This clonotype was detected only a few times. V gene TRBV20-1 combines with J gene TRBJ2-5; D uncertain. Trimming took 5 bases from V and 9 from J, leaving 7 bases between them. Germline CDR1 DFQATT, CDR2 SNEGSKA (reference sequence). CDR3 length equals 9 residues. For the CDR3, the DNA is TGCAGTGCTGGGCAGCCCCAGTACTTC. It translates to CSAGQPQYF.

The rearrangement joins TRBV7-6 to TRBJ1-2; 8 nucleotides align to TRBD1. The V segment lost 5 bases and the J segment 4 bases; nucleotides outside the gene matches: 3. Germline V gene lookup returns CDR1 SGHVS and CDR2 FNYEAQ. The CDR3 extends over 13 amino acids. Here the CDR3 reads CASSGQGAYGYTF. CDR3 coding DNA: TGTGCCAGCAGCGGACAGGGTGCCTATGGCTACACCTTC.

As regards this clonotype: The final CDR3 position lacks the conserved phenylalanine or tryptophan, pointing to a likely read error. Because the CDR3's place on the DNA is in doubt, the DNA is left out and the CDR3 is given as listed by TCRdb. This rearrangement joins TRBV10-3 to TRBJ2-2; the D call in the table, TRBD1, was not verified against the DNA. CDR1 is ENHRY and CDR2 is SYGVKD in the germline V gene. Inclusive of both ends, the CDR3 amounts to 10 amino acids. The chain's CDR3 is CAISHGMTGL.

The chain employs TRBV3-1 and TRBJ1-1; a possible D gene is TRBD1 (5 bases). Germline CDR1 reads LGHDT; CDR2 reads YNNKEL (reference sequence). V was cut by 4 bases and J by 5 bases, with 14 bases left in between. CDR3 length equals 14 residues. The CDR3 DNA is TGTGCCAGCAGCCCAGGGTCTAGCGGGACTGAAGCTTTCTTT. It codes for CASSPGSSGTEAFF.

This clonotype was picked up many times. The chain links TRBV5-6 to TRBJ1-2; 8 bases are a match to TRBD1. V lost 4 bases to trimming and J lost 3 bases; unmatched junction nucleotides: 11. Germline V gives CDR1 SGHDT, CDR2 YYEEEE. The length of the CDR3 is 16 residues. CDR3 in amino acids: CASSQHPGTGYYGYTF. CDR3 coding DNA: TGTGCCAGCAGCCAACATCCCGGGACAGGCTACTATGGCTACACCTTC.

This chain uses TRBV5-1 with TRBJ1-2; D possibly corresponds to TRBD1 (6 bases). Germline V gives CDR1 SGHRS, CDR2 YFSETQ. Trimming removed 4 bases from V and 5 bases from J, with 18 bases in between. The CDR3 contains 15 residues. This chain's CDR3 is CASSQEFRGAYGYTF. Written as DNA, the CDR3 is TGCGCCAGCAGCCAAGAGTTTCGGGGGGCGTATGGCTACACCTTC. Using reference TRBV5-1 and TRBJ1-2 for the parts outside the CDR3, the full variable domain is KAGVTQTPRYLIKTRGQQVTLSCSPISGHRSVSWYQQTPGQGLQFLFEYFSETQRNKGNFPGRFSGRQFSNSRSEMNVSTLELGDSALYLCASSQEFRGAYGYTFGSGTRLTVV.

This clonotype was seen many times. The gene calls are TRBV20-1 and TRBJ1-5; D is ambiguous. V lost 8 bases and J 0 bases, leaving 14 bases between the germline ends. This CDR3 has 14 residues. Germline V gene lookup returns CDR1 DFQATT and CDR2 SNEGSKA (reference sequence). The CDR3 sequence: CSSFGRYSNQPQHF. The CDR3 DNA follows: TGCAGTTCCTTCGGGCGATATAGCAATCAGCCCCAGCATTTT.

This chain links TRBV28 with TRBJ2-7, with 8 bases that match TRBD1. This CDR3 contains 18 residues. Germline trimming cut 5 bases from V and 0 bases from J; bases unmatched to any gene: 15. Germline loops: CDR1 MDHEN, CDR2 SYDVKM. CDR3 sequence reads: CASSLHTRTGLISYEQYF. The CDR3 DNA sequence: TGTGCCAGCAGTCTCCACACCCGGACAGGGCTAATCTCCTACGAGCAGTACTTC.

The chain uses TRBV30 and TRBJ1-1; the match to TRBD1 covers 9 bases. J gave up 7 bases and V 0 bases, and 3 bases lay outside the gene matches. Germline-derived CDR1 and CDR2 are GTSNPN and SVGIG (reference sequence). CDR3 size: 13 residues. DNA of the CDR3: TGTGCCTGGAGTGTCCCGGGACAGGGTGAAGCTTTCTTT. This codes for CAWSVPGQGEAFF. The whole variable domain, filled in from reference TRBV30 and TRBJ1-1, reads SQTIHQWPATLVQPVGSPLSLECTVEGTSNPNLYWYRQAAGRGLQLLFYSVGIGQISSEVPQNLSASRPQDRQFILSSKKLLLSDSGFYLCAWSVPGQGEAFFGQGTRLTVV.

This clonotype was counted only a few times. Since no conserved phenylalanine or tryptophan closes the CDR3, a read error is the likely cause. The DNA is left out, because the CDR3 cannot be placed on it with certainty; the CDR3 is given as TCRdb lists it. This chain links TRBV20-1 with TRBJ1-5; TRBD1 is the table's D call and was not checked against the DNA. Germline values: CDR1 DFQATT, CDR2 SNEGSKA (reference sequence). The CDR3 adds up to 8 amino acids, both ends counted. CDR3 protein: CSARSPGQ.

The V and J genes are TRBV20-1 and TRBJ2-2; TRBD1 or TRBD2 may be the D gene (6 bases each). Trimming took 2 bases from V and 4 from J, leaving 11 bases between them. Per germline, CDR1 DFQATT and CDR2 SNEGSKA (reference sequence). The CDR3 is 14 residues long. In DNA, the CDR3 is TGCAGTGCTAGACGAGGGGGGAGCACCGGGGAGCTGTTTTTT. Encoded protein: CSARRGGSTGELFF.

This clonotype was recorded many times. The chain is built from TRBV4-1 and TRBJ2-7, with a tentative D call TRBD1 (6 bases). The germline V gene has CDR1 MGHRA and CDR2 YSYEKL. The CDR3 has 14 residues. Trimming stripped 0 bases from V and 6 bases from J, with 12 bases between. The CDR3 spells CASSQESRGREQYF. In DNA form, the CDR3 reads TGCGCCAGCAGCCAAGAGAGCAGGGGTCGCGAGCAGTACTTC.

This clonotype was seen only a few times. The V and J genes are TRBV7-2 and TRBJ2-3; D is tentatively TRBD1 or TRBD2 (5 bases each). CDR1 SGHTA and CDR2 FQGNSA come from the germline V gene. The CDR3 contains 17 residues. Trimming cost V 5 bases and J 0 bases, with 18 bases left between them. The CDR3 DNA is TGTGCCAGCAGCCCCTATTCCGGGACCAGGAGCACAGATACGCAGTATTTT. As protein: CASSPYSGTRSTDTQYF.

This clonotype was found many times. V is TRBV7-9 and J is TRBJ2-5, with 8 bases matching TRBD1. Germline V lookup: CDR1 SEHNR, CDR2 FQNEAQ (reference sequence). V was clipped by 6 bases and J by 2 bases; unmatched bases: 5. CDR3 size: 14 residues. The chain's CDR3 is CASSFHRGQETQYF. The CDR3 DNA follows: TGTGCCAGCAGTTTTCACAGGGGGCAAGAGACCCAGTACTTC.

This clonotype occurred a few times. The V call is TRBV28, the J call TRBJ1-6; D call uncertain. Germline-derived CDR1 and CDR2 are MDHEN and SYDVKM. CDR3 length: 15 residues. V dropped 1 base and J dropped 6 bases, with 10 bases sitting between them. The chain's CDR3 is CASSLFPRSNSPLHF. Here the CDR3 DNA reads TGTGCCAGCAGTTTATTTCCGCGGAGTAATTCACCCCTCCACTTT.

This chain joins TRBV29-1 and TRBJ2-5, with 10 bases lining up with TRBD2. There are 16 residues in the CDR3. V was pared by 7 bases and J by 7 bases, with 18 bases of the junction left unmatched. In germline, CDR1 is SQVTM, CDR2 ANQGSEA. The CDR3 nucleotides are TGCAGCGCAGGCAGGCTAGCGGGGGCCGGAGAAACGACCCAGTACTTC. This codes for CSAGRLAGAGETTQYF. Full variable domain (rest looked up from reference TRBV29-1 and TRBJ2-5): SAVISQKPSRDICQRGTSLTIQCQVDSQVTMMFWYRQQPGQSLTLIATANQGSEATYESGFVIDKFPISRPNLTFSTLTVSNMSPEDSSIYLCSAGRLAGAGETTQYFGPGTRLLVL.

This clonotype turned up a few times. The chain joins TRBV4-1 to TRBJ1-2; 11 nucleotides match TRBD1. Per the germline V gene, CDR1 is MGHRA and CDR2 is YSYEKL. V lost 1 base, J lost 8 bases, and 3 bases stayed unmatched. CDR3 length: 14 amino acids. The CDR3 sequence: CASSQGTGGGGYTF. CDR3 coding DNA: TGCGCCAGCAGCCAAGGGACAGGGGGCGGGGGCTACACCTTC.

There are a few counts of this clonotype. The chain uses TRBV3-1 and TRBJ1-6, with unresolved D. There are 14 residues in the CDR3. V gave up 0 bases and J gave up 14 bases, with 14 bases separating them. Per the germline V gene, CDR1 is LGHDT and CDR2 is YNNKEL (reference sequence). CDR3 sequence: CASSQEEGPQTLHF. CDR3 DNA: TGTGCCAGCAGCCAAGAGGAGGGTCCCCAAACCCTCCACTTT.

V is TRBV10-3 and J is TRBJ1-5; no clear D gene. The V end was cut by 10 bases, the J end by 2 bases, with 12 bases between. Looked up from germline, CDR1 is ENHRY and CDR2 is SYGVKD. The CDR3 loop spans 13 amino acids. CDR3 loop: CASTGSGNQPQHF. The CDR3 nucleotides are TGTGCCAGCACGGGGTCGGGCAATCAGCCCCAGCATTTT.

The gene calls are TRBV9 and TRBJ2-5; 10 bases line up with TRBD1. CDR3 length equals 16 residues. The V gene end was trimmed by 4 bases and the J gene end by 1 base; junction bases not matched to a gene: 7. Germline V gene lookup returns CDR1 SGDLS and CDR2 YYNGEE. DNA for the CDR3: TGTGCCAGCAGCCAATGGGACAGGGGAGGCCAAGAGACCCAGTACTTC. Translating it yields CASSQWDRGGQETQYF.

The sample holds many counts of this clonotype. CDR3 protein: CASRLDRGLSPLHF. CDR3 DNA: TGTGCCAGCAGACTAGACAGGGGGCTTTCACCCCTCCACTTT. This chain links TRBV14 with TRBJ1-6, with TRBD1 matching 10 bases. The CDR3 spans 14 residues. The V segment lost 6 bases and the J segment 9 bases; nucleotides outside the gene matches: 5. The germline V gene encodes CDR1 SGHDN and CDR2 FVKESK.

The chain carries TRBV20-1 and TRBJ1-2; perhaps TRBD1 as D (5 bases). The CDR3 extends over 12 amino acids. Looked up from germline, CDR1 is DFQATT and CDR2 is SNEGSKA (reference sequence). V was shortened by 3 bases and J by 7 bases, with 12 bases between the two germline ends. The CDR3 here is CSASDRLTGYTF. CDR3 coding DNA: TGCAGTGCTAGCGACAGACTTACTGGCTACACCTTC.

The chain links TRBV7-9 to TRBJ1-2, with 7 bases identical to TRBD1. Trimming removed 5 bases from V and 3 bases from J; junction bases left unmatched: 12. CDR3 length: 16 amino acids. The germline V gene encodes CDR1 SEHNR and CDR2 FQNEAQ (reference sequence). In DNA, the CDR3 is TGTGCCAGCAGCGGATCCCGACAGGGAAGAGACTATGGCTACACCTTC. Translated: CASSGSRQGRDYGYTF.

V is TRBV15 and J is TRBJ1-5; TRBD1 matches at 12 bases. V lost 5 bases to trimming and J lost 7 bases; unmatched junction nucleotides: 3. The CDR3 length is 14 residues. Germline V CDR1 and CDR2: LNHNV, YYDKDF (reference sequence). The CDR3 region has the DNA TGTGCCACCAGCGGGACAGGGGGCGCCCAGCCCCAGCATTTT. This gives the protein CATSGTGGAQPQHF. Filled out from reference TRBV15 and TRBJ1-5, the complete variable domain reads DAMVIQNPRYQVTQFGKPVTLSCSQTLNHNVMYWYQQKSSQAPKLLFHYYDKDFNNEADTPDNFQSRRPNTSFCFLDIRSPGLGDTAMYLCATSGTGGAQPQHFGDGTRLSIL.

In its sample, this clonotype was seen many times. This rearrangement joins TRBV6-4 to TRBJ1-1; D unresolved. The germline V and J ends were trimmed by 0 bases and 4 bases, with 9 bases remaining between them. The CDR3 runs 14 residues. CDR1 is MRHNA and CDR2 is SNTAGT in the germline V gene. CDR3 nucleotides: TGTGCCAGCAGTGACTCAGGGTCGGCCACTGAAGCTTTCTTT. It codes for CASSDSGSATEAFF.

Ten or more counts support this clonotype. The chain joins TRBV2 to TRBJ1-1, with D tentatively TRBD1 (5 bases). V lost 8 bases, J lost 1 base, and 14 bases lay in between. Germline CDR1 and CDR2: SNHLY and FYNNEI. This CDR3 comprises 14 residues. The chain's CDR3 is CASFRGRSNTEAFF. As DNA, the CDR3 is TGTGCCAGCTTTAGGGGAAGGTCGAACACTGAAGCTTTCTTT.

In its sample, this clonotype was seen a few times. The junction and the germline gene differ at one end; a read error may be behind it. The chain joins TRBV9 to TRBJ2-7, with D perhaps assigned TRBD1 or TRBD2 (6 bases each). CDR1 and CDR2 (germline): SGDLS, YYNGEE. The CDR3 has 15 amino acids. CDR3: CASSLWARPGGEPYF. CDR3 DNA sequence: TGTGCCAGCAGCTTGTGGGCGAGGCCCGGGGGCGAGCCGTACTTC. Supplemented by reference TRBV9 and TRBJ2-7, the full variable domain reads DSGVTQTPKHLITATGQRVTLRCSPRSGDLSVYWYQQSLDQGLQFLIQYYNGEERAKGNILERFSAQQFPDLHSELNLSSLELGDSALYFCASSLWARPGGEPYFGPGTRLTVT.